This T cell receptor (beta chain) was retrieved from a study of blood T cell repertoires in COVID-19. Profiling relied on immunoSEQ multiplex PCR, and the TCRdb table lists in-frame clones only, not all of them. The profile covers about half a million clones, with 75% to 90% appearing a single time and 8.3% taken by the ten largest. Germline CDR1 is KGHSH and CDR2 is LQKENI. V lost 4 bases to trimming and J lost 4 bases, with 8 bases between them. CDR3 length: 12 residues. This receptor was identified in a woman aged 60-70 years who had recovered from COVID-19. Sequenced input: PBMCs or T cells enriched from blood (not recorded which). This rearrangement joins TRBV18 to TRBJ2-7; a weak D match, TRBD1 (5 bases). Here the CDR3 DNA reads TGTGCCAGCTCACTTAAGGGGTACGAGCAGTACTTC. Residues: CASSLKGYEQYF.